A single TCR beta chain is shown here with its context. Its antigen is currently not known. No much larger clone is present one base from it, and per-base qualities are unavailable. V lost 2 bases and J lost 4 bases; the stretch between them is 8 bases long. From the germline V gene, CDR1 is MNHEY and CDR2 is SVGEGT. Measured from the cysteine to the phenylalanine, the CDR3 is 13 residues long. CDR3 DNA is the only sequence kept; it has 39 bases, read in frame from the first base. These data are taken from a study of control samples from healthy donors and cancer patients (dated by TCRdb to between 2020 and 2021). Library creation used the immunoSEQ multiplex PCR assay. TCRdb limited this immuneACCESS table to in-frame rearrangements with V and J called. A share of clones is missing; checked studies link under half to unresolved V genes, and the rest is unexplained. Here the sample has 150,000 to 200,000 clones; just over 90% occur a single time. Of the sample, approximately 1.5% is held by the ten largest clones.

The rearrangement joined TRBV6-2 or TRBV6-3 to TRBJ1-2; the D gene is not confidently resolved. The source is a man aged 30 to 39 in good health. The sample taken for sequencing was blood. CDR3 loop: CASSYGVGYGYTF. The nucleotide sequence is TGTGCCAGCAGTTACGGGGTGGGCTATGGCTACACCTTC.